This T cell receptor beta chain was captured by sequencing in a study of vaccination effects on CD4 cells after COVID-19. Study-wide findings and caveats: Convalescent patients numbered few in the study; early post-infection timepoints were missing entirely. Clonal contraction was marked in infection- and vaccine-induced clones late after vaccination.

Concerning this clone: Antigen unknown.

Clones were sequenced by immunoSEQ multiplex PCR, and TCRdb holds only the in-frame ones, with some missing. The profile covers around 63,000 clones, with about 80% appearing a single time and over 3.5% taken by the ten largest. The V gene's germline CDR1 is LGHNA and CDR2 YSLEER. Deletions cut 0 bases from V and 6 bases from J, with 9 bases between. CDR3 size: 14 residues. Viral peptide pools were used in the ViraFEST assay to expand antigen-specific CD4+ T cells, and sequencing came afterward. Researchers isolated CD4+ T cells once ten to eleven days of culture had elapsed. Having tested negative for nucleocapsid antibodies, the vaccine recipients showed no prior SARS-CoV-2 infection.

The material was CD4+ T cells from PBMCs cultured with HCoV-OC43 spike peptides, obtained before COVID-19 vaccination. Subset in this sample: HCoV-OC43 spike overlapping peptide pool stimulation. V gene TRBV4-3 combines with J gene TRBJ2-1; D ambiguous. This clonotype was obtained from a human donor who received a COVID-19 vaccine. The CDR3 sequence: CASSQDTTPNEQFF. CDR3 in DNA: TGCGCCAGCAGCCAAGATACCACCCCCAATGAGCAGTTCTTC.